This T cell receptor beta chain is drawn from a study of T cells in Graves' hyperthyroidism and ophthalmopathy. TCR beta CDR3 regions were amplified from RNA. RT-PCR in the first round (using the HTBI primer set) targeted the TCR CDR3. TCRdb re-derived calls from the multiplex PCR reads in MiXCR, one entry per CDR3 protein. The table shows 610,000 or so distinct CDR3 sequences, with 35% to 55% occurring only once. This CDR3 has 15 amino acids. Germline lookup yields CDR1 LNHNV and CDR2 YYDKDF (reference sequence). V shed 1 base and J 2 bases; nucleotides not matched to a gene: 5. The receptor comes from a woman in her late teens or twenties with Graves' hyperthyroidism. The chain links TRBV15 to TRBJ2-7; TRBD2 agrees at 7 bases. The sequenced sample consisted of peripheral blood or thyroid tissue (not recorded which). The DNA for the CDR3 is TGTGCCACCAGCAGAGGAGGCGGGGGAACCTACGAGCAGTACTTC. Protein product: CATSRGGGGTYEQYF. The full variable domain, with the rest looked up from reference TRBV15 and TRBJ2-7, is DAMVIQNPRYQVTQFGKPVTLSCSQTLNHNVMYWYQQKSSQAPKLLFHYYDKDFNNEADTPDNFQSRRPNTSFCFLDIRSPGLGDTAMYLCATSRGGGGTYEQYFGPGTRLTVT.